This T cell receptor (beta chain) originates from a study of blood T cell repertoires in COVID-19. On the study more broadly: Donors in the United States, Italy and Spain gave samples during acute or convalescent COVID-19. Sample material is recorded as cDNA or gDNA derived from T cells, B-cell-depleted T cells, or PBMCs.

V lost 10 bases, J lost 5 bases, and 10 bases stayed unmatched. The CDR3 is made up of 14 amino acids. CDR1 is ENHRY, CDR2 SYGVKD, per germline. The authors' processing: Amplified reference gene primers provided the basis for estimating nucleated cell counts. TCRdb keeps only in-frame clones here, not all; method: immunoSEQ multiplex PCR. V and J calls and clone size follow that table, whereas D and trimming were derived from the DNA. Of about 44,000 clones in the sample, 88% were seen once. The sequencing sample was made of peripheral blood. The chain links TRBV10-3 to TRBJ1-1; 10 bases match TRBD1. The source of this sequence is a woman aged 35 to 49 with acute or convalescent COVID-19. In nucleotides, the CDR3 is TGTGCCACTTGGGGACAGGGGCGAAGTACTGAAGCTTTCTTT. It translates to CATWGQGRSTEAFF.